Presented here are 28 T cell receptor beta chains from one specimen sequenced in a study of cytomegalovirus exposure and HLA in healthy donors. Primers: 60 Vbeta forward and 13 Jbeta reverse. Here immunoSEQ multiplex PCR was the method, and the copy in TCRdb shows in-frame clones only, minus some. The table shows roughly 90,000 clones, with around 90% occurring only once. The sample was PBMCs. The receptors derive from a man aged 18 to 29 in good health and CMV-seronegative.

The J gene is TRBJ2-1, the V gene TRBV10-3; D possibly corresponds to TRBD2 (6 bases). This CDR3 region has 16 residues. CDR1 and CDR2 from the germline V gene are ENHRY and SYGVKD. V lost 0 bases and J lost 8, with 17 bases in between. The CDR3 spells CAISESGKVGGDEQFF. The CDR3 nucleotides are TGTGCCATCAGTGAGTCTGGGAAGGTAGGCGGGGATGAGCAGTTCTTC.

This chain uses TRBV28 with TRBJ2-5; a weak D match, TRBD2 (7 bases). The J call may be in error: the DNA end matches TRBJ2-7 better. The CDR3 totals 14 residues. CDR1 is MDHEN, CDR2 SYDVKM, per germline. CDR3 residues: CASRAGASFYEQYF. The CDR3 DNA follows: TGTGCCAGCAGGGCGGGGGCATCTTTCTACGAGCAGTACTTC.

V gene TRBV7-8 combines with J gene TRBJ2-1; TRBD2 matches at 10 bases. Germline V CDR1 and CDR2: SGHVS, FQNEAQ. The CDR3 spans 16 residues. Trimming took 1 base from V and 7 from J; bases not matched to a gene: 7. The CDR3 bases are TGTGCCAGCAGCTTAGGAGGGACTAGCGTTATTAATGAGCAGTTCTTC. This gives the protein CASSLGGTSVINEQFF.

J is TRBJ2-5 and V is TRBV19; 8 nucleotides agree with TRBD2. TRBJ2-7 matches the DNA end more closely, so the J call is doubtful. Germline V gene sequence: CDR1 LNHDA, CDR2 SQIVND (reference sequence). The CDR3 sequence is 13 residues long. The CDR3 nucleotides read TGTGCCAGTAGTATCACAGCGGGAGACGAGCAGTACTTC. Amino acid sequence: CASSITAGDEQYF.

This clone has only one observation. This chain connects TRBV23-1 to TRBJ2-5; the match to TRBD2 covers 7 bases. TRBV23-1 is placed among ORFs of uncertain function. V dropped 0 bases and J dropped 10; count of bases not matched to a gene: 32. The CDR3 runs to 22 residues. The CDR3 reads CASSQSVEHAGVGLAGVRDQYF. Written as DNA, the CDR3 is TGCGCCAGCAGTCAATCGGTAGAACACGCGGGGGTCGGATTGGCGGGAGTACGGGACCAGTACTTC.

V usage is TRBV25-1 and J usage is TRBJ1-1; a weak D match, TRBD1 (6 bases). The CDR3 runs to 15 residues. V was shortened by 8 bases and J by 3 bases, with 19 bases between the two germline ends. Germline loops: CDR1 MGHDK, CDR2 SYGVNS. The CDR3 DNA follows: TGTGCCAGCCGCCCTGGGGGCGTTACGGACACTGAAGCTTTCTTT. Amino acids: CASRPGGVTDTEAFF.

This chain uses TRBV27 with TRBJ1-6, with D hard to call. Germline V gene data show CDR1 as MNHEY and CDR2 as SMNVEV (reference sequence). The CDR3 runs 12 residues. The V end lost 9 bases, the J end lost 17 bases, and 20 bases lay between the germline ends. Here the CDR3 DNA reads TGTGCCAGTGGAGGAGGGAGGAGAGGGTTCCACTTT. Translating gives CASGGGRRGFHF.

The chain combines TRBV2 with TRBJ2-7; 11 nucleotides line up with TRBD1. The length of the CDR3 is 15 residues. Germline-derived CDR1 and CDR2 are SNHLY and FYNNEI. Losses at the gene ends were 1 base for V and 6 bases for J; bases not matched to a gene: 5. Here the CDR3 DNA reads TGTGCCAGCAGTGAAGGTGGGACAGGGGGTAGCGAGCAGTACTTC. Encoded protein: CASSEGGTGGSEQYF.

The chain employs TRBV25-1 and TRBJ2-7; TRBD2 matches at 7 bases. Per the germline V gene, CDR1 is MGHDK and CDR2 is SYGVNS. This CDR3 contains 14 residues. The V and J ends lost 8 bases and 1 base, in that order; junction bases with no gene match: 8. DNA of the CDR3: TGTGCCAGCCGTGGCGGGAGAGCATCCTACGAGCAGTACTTC. As protein: CASRGGRASYEQYF.

CDR3 loop: CASSQGPGYGGTEAFF. The CDR3 nucleotides read TGTGCCAGCAGCCAGGGGCCCGGCTATGGGGGAACTGAAGCTTTCTTT. V usage is TRBV28 and J usage is TRBJ1-1; D possibly corresponds to TRBD1 (6 bases). This CDR3 spans 16 amino acids. Trimming removed 6 bases from V and 5 bases from J, with 22 bases in between. Germline CDR1 reads MDHEN; CDR2 reads SYDVKM.

Only a few counts were recorded for this clone. This rearrangement joins TRBV21-1 to TRBJ1-5; the D segment call TRBD1 is taken from the table without a DNA check. TRBV21-1 is a pseudogene. The CDR3 length is 18 residues. CDR3 protein: CASSSLDRGASFNQPQHF. CDR3 nucleotides: TGTGCCAGCAGCTCCCTGGACAGGGGAGCAAGCTTCAATCAGCCCCAGCATTTT.

The chain uses TRBV5-1 and TRBJ1-2; unclear D gene. CDR1 is SGHRS, CDR2 YFSETQ, per germline. V was trimmed by 0 bases and J by 0 bases, leaving 3 bases between them. The CDR3 totals 13 residues. The CDR3 protein is CASSLGANYGYTF. CDR3 nucleotide sequence: TGCGCCAGCAGCTTGGGAGCTAACTATGGCTACACCTTC.

The chain combines TRBV5-4 with TRBJ1-1, with D tentatively TRBD1 (6 bases). CDR1 is SGHNT, CDR2 YYREEE, per germline (reference sequence). Trimming cost V 0 bases and J 3 bases, with 12 bases left between them. This CDR3 contains 15 residues. The CDR3 bases are TGTGCCAGCAGCTTGGACATAGGGGGGGACACTGAAGCTTTCTTT. Encoded protein: CASSLDIGGDTEAFF.

The chain uses TRBV19 and TRBJ1-1; 9 bases match TRBD1. The CDR3 loop spans 16 amino acids. CDR1 and CDR2 from the germline V gene are LNHDA and SQIVND (reference sequence). V shed 5 bases, J shed 0 bases, and the junction held 7 bases outside the gene matches. The CDR3 DNA sequence: TGTGCCAGTAGTCACAGGGGGCGAACCATGAACACTGAAGCTTTCTTT. Encoded protein: CASSHRGRTMNTEAFF.

The V call is TRBV7-9, the J call TRBJ2-1; 7 nucleotides align to TRBD1. Germline V CDR1 and CDR2: SEHNR, FQNEAQ (reference sequence). The CDR3 runs to 15 residues. The J segment lost 4 bases and the V segment lost 3 bases, leaving 6 bases of the junction unmatched. CDR3 coding DNA: TGTGCCAGCAGCTTTTTACAGGGGATATACAATGAGCAGTTCTTC. Translation: CASSFLQGIYNEQFF.

The chain joins TRBV4-2 to TRBJ2-1, with 11 bases that match TRBD2. The CDR3 has 16 residues. V trimming: 4 bases; J trimming: 4 bases; junction bases outside the gene matches: 6. Germline V gene data show CDR1 as LGHNA and CDR2 as YNFKEQ. CDR3 DNA sequence: TGTGCCAGCAGCCTGGCACTAGCGGGAGCGTACAATGAGCAGTTCTTC. Residues: CASSLALAGAYNEQFF.

CDR3 sequence: CASSLKGAGNQPQHF. The CDR3 nucleotides read TGTGCCAGCAGCCTCAAGGGGGCTGGCAATCAGCCCCAGCATTTT. The J gene is TRBJ1-5, the V gene TRBV6-6; 7 bases match TRBD1. After removal of 6 bases from V and 2 bases from J, the junction contained 7 bases not matched to a gene. CDR1 is MNHNY and CDR2 is SVGAGI in the germline V gene (reference sequence). CDR3 length: 15 residues.

V is TRBV28 and J is TRBJ2-7, with D hard to call. V was trimmed by 2 bases and J by 2 bases, leaving 7 bases between them. This CDR3 contains 13 residues. The germline V gene encodes CDR1 MDHEN and CDR2 SYDVKM. For the CDR3, the DNA is TGTGCCAGCAGTTTAACACCCACCTACGAGCAGTACTTC. Protein sequence: CASSLTPTYEQYF.

The count of this clone is one. This rearrangement joins TRBV28 to TRBJ1-2; 8 nucleotides line up with TRBD1. Germline-derived CDR1 and CDR2 are MDHEN and SYDVKM. The J segment lost 7 bases and the V segment lost 6 bases, leaving 7 bases of the junction unmatched. The CDR3 has 13 amino acids. The CDR3 loop reads CASSLQGVPGYTF. CDR3 DNA: TGTGCCAGCAGCCTACAGGGGGTACCTGGCTACACCTTC.

The chain links TRBV7-6 to TRBJ2-2; 8 positions match TRBD2. The ends lost 3 bases at V and 5 bases at J; junction bases unmatched: 5. This CDR3 is built from 15 residues. Per germline, CDR1 SGHVS and CDR2 FNYEAQ. The DNA for the CDR3 is TGTGCCAGCAGCTTGCCGGGACTAGGTACCGGGGAGCTGTTTTTT. Amino acids: CASSLPGLGTGELFF.

DNA of the CDR3: TGCAGCGTTGATGGAGCGGTCTCTGGAAACACCATATATTTT. This sequence encodes CSVDGAVSGNTIYF. This chain joins TRBV29-1 and TRBJ1-3, with D hard to call. Trimming pared 3 bases from V and 0 bases from J, leaving 9 bases between. This CDR3 region has 14 residues. Germline V CDR1 and CDR2: SQVTM, ANQGSEA. Full variable domain (outside the CDR3, taken from reference TRBV29-1 and TRBJ1-3): SAVISQKPSRDICQRGTSLTIQCQVDSQVTMMFWYRQQPGQSLTLIATANQGSEATYESGFVIDKFPISRPNLTFSTLTVSNMSPEDSSIYLCSVDGAVSGNTIYFGEGSWLTVV.

The chain joins TRBV18 to TRBJ1-1; 8 bases map to TRBD1. Germline V gene sequence: CDR1 KGHSH, CDR2 LQKENI. The CDR3 length is 15 residues. Losses at the gene ends were 3 bases for V and 4 bases for J; bases not matched to a gene: 7. The CDR3 coding sequence is TGTGCCAGCTCACCCCCCGGGACAGGACCCACTGAAGCTTTCTTT. Its protein is CASSPPGTGPTEAFF.

This clone showed up just once. The chain carries TRBV28 and TRBJ1-2; weak D call: TRBD1 (6 bases). Looked up from germline, CDR1 is MDHEN and CDR2 is SYDVKM. V was cut by 6 bases and J by 4 bases, with 21 bases left in between. This CDR3 has 16 amino acids. Here the CDR3 DNA reads TGTGCCAGCAGCCTCCCCGGGGCGGGGGCGAGCTATGGCTACACCTTC. It codes for CASSLPGAGASYGYTF.

The sample holds one count of this clone. The chain employs TRBV28 and TRBJ2-1, with D possibly matching TRBD2 (6 bases). V gave up 8 bases and J gave up 7 bases, with 27 bases separating them. The CDR3 is made up of 17 amino acids. Germline values: CDR1 MDHEN, CDR2 SYDVKM. This CDR3 reads CASRGTYREKTWNEQFF. The CDR3 region has the DNA TGTGCCAGCCGGGGAACTTATCGGGAGAAGACATGGAATGAGCAGTTCTTC.

This chain connects TRBV5-1 to TRBJ1-3; D is unresolved. The CDR3 runs to 14 residues. CDR1 and CDR2 (germline): SGHRS, YFSETQ. The V end lost 5 bases, the J end lost 3 bases, and 12 bases lay between the germline ends. The CDR3 DNA follows: TGCGCCAGCAGACCGGACTGGGGTGGAAACACCATATATTTT. Protein: CASRPDWGGNTIYF.

The gene calls are TRBV6-5 and TRBJ1-1; D gene ambiguous. The ends were cut back, 5 bases at V and 5 bases at J, with 12 bases in the middle. From germline, CDR1 is MNHEY and CDR2 SVGAGI. The length of the CDR3 is 13 residues. The CDR3 DNA follows: TGTGCCAGCAGTAACCGTGAGACAACTGAAGCTTTCTTT. This sequence encodes CASSNRETTEAFF.

The chain couples TRBV5-4 to TRBJ1-2; a possible D gene is TRBD1 (6 bases). Trimming cost V 6 bases and J 2 bases, with 20 bases left between them. Germline lookup yields CDR1 SGHNT and CDR2 YYREEE (reference sequence). This CDR3 has 16 residues. CDR3: CASTTPWGGLNYGYTF. The CDR3 DNA follows: TGTGCCAGCACCACTCCCTGGGGGGGGCTGAACTATGGCTACACCTTC.

In DNA form, the CDR3 reads TGTGCCAGCAGCGAGGGGACAGGGCGCCGCGGCTACACCTTC. It specifies CASSEGTGRRGYTF. The chain combines TRBV9 with TRBJ1-2, with TRBD1 matching over 9 bases. The CDR3 totals 14 residues. Trimming cost V 3 bases and J 8 bases; bases outside gene matches: 8. The germline gives CDR1 SGDLS, CDR2 YYNGEE.